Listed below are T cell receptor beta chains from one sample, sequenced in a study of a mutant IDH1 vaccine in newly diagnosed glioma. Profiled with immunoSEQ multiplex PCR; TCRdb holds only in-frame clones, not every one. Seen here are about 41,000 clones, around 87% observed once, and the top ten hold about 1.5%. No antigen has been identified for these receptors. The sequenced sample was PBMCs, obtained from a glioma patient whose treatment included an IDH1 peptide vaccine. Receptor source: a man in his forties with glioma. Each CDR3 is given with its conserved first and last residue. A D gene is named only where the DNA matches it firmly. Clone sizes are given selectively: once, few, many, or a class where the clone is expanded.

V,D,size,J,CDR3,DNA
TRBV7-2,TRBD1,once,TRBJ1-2,CASSLFGTGYGYTF,TGTGCCAGCAGCTTATTTGGGACAGGGTATGGCTACACCTTC
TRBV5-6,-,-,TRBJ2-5,CASSLLEGGKETQYF,TGTGCCAGCAGCTTGCTGGAAGGCGGGAAAGAGACCCAGTACTTC
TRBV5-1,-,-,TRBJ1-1,CASSSEGRNTEAFF,TGCGCCAGCAGCTCCGAGGGGCGGAACACTGAAGCTTTCTTT
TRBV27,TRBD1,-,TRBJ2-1,CASSWDRSSYNEQFF,TGTGCCAGCAGTTGGGACAGGAGCTCCTACAATGAGCAGTTCTTC
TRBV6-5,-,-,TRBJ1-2,CASSESGRYGYTF,TGTGCCAGCAGTGAATCAGGGCGGTATGGCTACACCTTC
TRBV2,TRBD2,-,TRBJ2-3,CASSGTSGGRLSTDTQYF,TGTGCCAGCAGTGGGACTAGCGGGGGCCGACTTAGCACAGATACGCAGTATTTT
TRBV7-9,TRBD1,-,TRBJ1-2,CASSSAGDRGWKSYGYTF,TGTGCCAGCAGTTCCGCGGGTGACAGGGGGTGGAAGAGCTATGGCTACACCTTC
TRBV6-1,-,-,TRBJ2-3,CASSEVGDISTDTQYF,TGTGCCAGCAGTGAAGTTGGGGATATTAGCACAGATACGCAGTATTTT
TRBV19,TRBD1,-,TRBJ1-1,CASSAHRGLNTEAFF,TGTGCCAGTAGTGCACACAGGGGGCTTAACACTGAAGCTTTCTTT
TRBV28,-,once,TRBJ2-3,CASSSNFLAAGTDTQYF,TGTGCCAGCAGTTCTAATTTCTTAGCGGCAGGCACAGATACGCAGTATTTT
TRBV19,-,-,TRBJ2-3,CASSIKRGTLSDTQYF,TGTGCCAGTAGTATTAAACGGGGGACCTTGAGTGATACGCAGTATTTT
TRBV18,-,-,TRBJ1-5,CASSARDNNQPQHF,TGTGCCAGCTCGGCGAGGGATAACAATCAGCCCCAGCATTTT
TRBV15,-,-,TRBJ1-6,CATSLDYNSPLHF,TGTGCCACCAGCCTCGACTATAATTCACCCCTCCACTTT
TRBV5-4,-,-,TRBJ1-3,CASSLEVGTGSGNTIYF,TGTGCCAGCAGCTTGGAGGTGGGAACAGGCTCTGGAAACACCATATATTTT
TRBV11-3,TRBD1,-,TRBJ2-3,CASSSTGVTDTQYF,TGTGCCAGCAGCTCGACAGGGGTAACAGATACGCAGTATTTT
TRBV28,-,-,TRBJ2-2,CASSSPGRRETGELFF,TGTGCCAGCAGTTCCCCCGGTAGGAGGGAAACCGGGGAGCTGTTTTTT
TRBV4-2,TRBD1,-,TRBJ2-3,CASSRDRGSTDTQYF,TGTGCCAGCAGCCGGGACAGGGGAAGCACAGATACGCAGTATTTT
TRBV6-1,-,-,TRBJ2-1,CASSERAGLYNEQFF,TGTGCCAGCAGTGAAAGGGCGGGACTCTACAATGAGCAGTTCTTC
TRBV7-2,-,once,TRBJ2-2,CASSEILGGATGELFF,TGTGCCAGCAGCGAAATTCTGGGGGGAGCCACCGGGGAGCTGTTTTTT
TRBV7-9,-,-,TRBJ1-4,CASSSIGQEKLFF,TGTGCCAGCAGCTCTATCGGTCAAGAAAAACTGTTTTTT
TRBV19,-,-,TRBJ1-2,CASSIFRGGYGYTF,TGTGCCAGTAGTATTTTCCGGGGCGGCTATGGCTACACCTTC
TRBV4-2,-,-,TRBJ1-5,CASSQEGRVRNQPQHF,TGTGCCAGCAGCCAAGAAGGGAGGGTAAGGAATCAGCCCCAGCATTTT
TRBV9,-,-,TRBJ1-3,CASSPRVVGGNTIYF,TGTGCCAGCAGCCCCCGTGTCGTAGGTGGAAACACCATATATTTT
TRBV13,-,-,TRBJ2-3,CASSPRTKSTDTQYF,TGTGCCAGCAGCCCCAGGACCAAGAGCACAGATACGCAGTATTTT
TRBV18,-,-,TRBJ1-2,CASSGNRVTGYTF,TGTGCCAGCTCAGGAAACAGGGTAACGGGCTACACCTTC
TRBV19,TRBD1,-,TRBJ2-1,CASSLSGQGYNEQFF,TGTGCCAGTAGTCTTTCCGGACAGGGGTATAATGAGCAGTTCTTC
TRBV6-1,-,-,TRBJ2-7,CASGQQPYEQYF,TGTGCTTCGGGCCAACAGCCCTACGAGCAGTACTTC
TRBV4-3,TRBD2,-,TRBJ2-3,CASGGLAGTDTQYF,TGCGCCAGCGGGGGACTAGCGGGAACAGATACGCAGTATTTT
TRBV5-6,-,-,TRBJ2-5,CASSVPLGAQETQYF,TGTGCCAGCAGCGTACCGCTCGGGGCCCAAGAGACCCAGTACTTC
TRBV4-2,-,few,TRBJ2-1,CASSTGLNNEQFF,TGTGCCAGCAGCACGGGACTTAACAATGAGCAGTTCTTC
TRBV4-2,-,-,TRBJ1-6,CASSQEVGASGPPLHF,TGTGCCAGCAGCCAAGAGGTCGGCGCGTCAGGTCCACCCCTCCACTTT
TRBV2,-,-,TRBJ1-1,CASIRTHNTEAFF,TGTGCCAGCATTAGGACTCATAACACTGAAGCTTTCTTT
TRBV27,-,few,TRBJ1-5,CASSLWGQPQHF,TGTGCCAGCAGTCTCTGGGGTCAGCCCCAGCATTTT
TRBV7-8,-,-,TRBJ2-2,CASSFHGGELFF,TGTGCCAGCAGCTTTCATGGCGGGGAGCTGTTTTTT
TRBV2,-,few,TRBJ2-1,CASGLEGGGANEQFF,TGTGCCAGTGGGCTTGAGGGAGGAGGGGCCAATGAGCAGTTCTTC
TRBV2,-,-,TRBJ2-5,CASSGRGRETQYF,TGTGCCAGCAGTGGGAGAGGTAGAGAGACCCAGTACTTC
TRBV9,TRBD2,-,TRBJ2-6,CASSVGTSAPSSGANVLTF,TGTGCCAGCAGCGTCGGGACTAGCGCCCCTTCCTCTGGGGCCAACGTCCTGACTTTC
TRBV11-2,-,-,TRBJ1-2,CASSLERLNYGYTF,TGTGCCAGCAGCTTAGAAAGGTTAAACTATGGCTACACCTTC
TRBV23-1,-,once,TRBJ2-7,CASSQSELAYGSSYEQYF,TGCGCCAGCAGTCAGTCGGAATTAGCGTACGGTAGCTCCTACGAGCAGTACTTC
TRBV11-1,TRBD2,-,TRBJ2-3,CASSLRSGIGADTQYF,TGTGCCAGCAGCTTGAGGAGCGGGATCGGTGCAGATACGCAGTATTTT
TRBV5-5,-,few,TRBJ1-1,CASSRTMGDPLNTEAFF,TGTGCCAGCAGCCGAACAATGGGTGACCCTTTGAACACTGAAGCTTTCTTT
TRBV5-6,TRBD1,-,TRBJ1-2,CASSLGQGSGYTF,TGTGCCAGCAGCTTGGGACAGGGTTCTGGCTACACCTTC
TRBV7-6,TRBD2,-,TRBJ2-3,CASSLVRGGQEDTQYF,TGTGCCAGCAGCTTAGTGCGCGGGGGGCAGGAAGATACGCAGTATTTT
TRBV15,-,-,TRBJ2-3,CATSRDPLNQQYF,TGTGCCACCAGCAGAGACCCTTTAAACCAGCAGTATTTT
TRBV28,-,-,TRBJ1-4,CASSPGVLHEKLFF,TGTGCCAGCAGTCCCGGGGTCCTGCACGAAAAACTGTTTTTT
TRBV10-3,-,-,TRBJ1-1,CAITPQGDTEAFF,TGTGCCATCACCCCACAGGGAGACACTGAAGCTTTCTTT
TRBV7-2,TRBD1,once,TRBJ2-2,CASSLVAPGQGVGELFF,TGTGCCAGCAGCTTAGTAGCCCCGGGACAGGGGGTTGGGGAGCTGTTTTTT
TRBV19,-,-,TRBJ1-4,CASRDANEKLFF,TGTGCCAGTAGGGACGCCAATGAAAAACTGTTTTTT
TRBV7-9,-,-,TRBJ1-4,CASSSGDNYEKLFF,TGTGCCAGCAGCTCCGGAGACAATTATGAAAAACTGTTTTTT
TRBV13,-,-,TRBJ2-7,CASSLAGNEQYF,TGTGCCAGCAGCTTAGCCGGGAACGAGCAGTACTTC